This entry describes one TCR beta chain. The data were obtained in a study of technical replicates of blood from a handful of donors. TCRdb's copy holds only in-frame clones and misses some; the assay was immunoSEQ multiplex PCR. The sample shows some 69,000 clones, 80% to 90% of them seen only once. Trimming at V came to 0 bases and at J to 11 bases, leaving 3 bases not matched to a gene. The CDR3 runs to 12 residues. Germline values: CDR1 LNHNV, CDR2 YYDKDF (reference sequence). This chain joins TRBV15 and TRBJ1-1, with 7 bases lining up with TRBD1. This receptor was identified in a human donor in good health. Some clones in this sample may be carry-over from other donors' samples. The sequenced material came from PBMCs. The CDR3 DNA reads TGTGCCACCAGCAGAGACAGGGGGAGGGCTTTCTTT. Translation: CATSRDRGRAFF.